In its sample, the clone carrying this T cell receptor beta chain is medium-sized (0.01 to 0.1%). This sample stems from a study of spatial heterogeneity in lung cancer. Time point here: sample taken at primary tumor resection. Germline values: CDR1 SGHAT, CDR2 FQNNGV. CDR3 length: 14 residues. V was cut by 3 bases and J by 7 bases, with 13 bases left in between. TCRdb re-called the 5' RACE reads through MiXCR, storing one row per CDR3 protein. The table has 25,000 or so distinct CDR3 sequences, about 4.4% seen once; the top ten hold about 5%. The material sequenced was PBMCs, taken at surgery. This clonotype originated in a male donor with early-stage non-small cell lung cancer. The chain employs TRBV11-2 and TRBJ2-1; D not resolved. CDR3 sequence (DNA): TGTGCCAGCAGCTTCAGCTGGGCCCTTAATGAGCAGTTCTTC. It translates to CASSFSWALNEQFF.